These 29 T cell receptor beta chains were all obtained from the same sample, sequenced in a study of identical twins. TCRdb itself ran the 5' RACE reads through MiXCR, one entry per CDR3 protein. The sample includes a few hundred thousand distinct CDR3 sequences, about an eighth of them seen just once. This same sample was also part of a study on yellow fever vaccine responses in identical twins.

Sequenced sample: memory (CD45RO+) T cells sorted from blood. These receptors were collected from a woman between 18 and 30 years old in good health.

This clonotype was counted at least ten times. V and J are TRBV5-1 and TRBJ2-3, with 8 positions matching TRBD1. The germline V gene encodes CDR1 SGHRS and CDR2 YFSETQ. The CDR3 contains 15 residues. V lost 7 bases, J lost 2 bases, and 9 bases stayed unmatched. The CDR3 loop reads CASRKGQGFTDTQYF. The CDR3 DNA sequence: TGCGCCAGCCGAAAAGGACAGGGATTCACAGATACGCAGTATTTT. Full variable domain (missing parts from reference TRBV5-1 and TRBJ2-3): KAGVTQTPRYLIKTRGQQVTLSCSPISGHRSVSWYQQTPGQGLQFLFEYFSETQRNKGNFPGRFSGRQFSNSRSEMNVSTLELGDSALYLCASRKGQGFTDTQYFGPGTRLTVL.

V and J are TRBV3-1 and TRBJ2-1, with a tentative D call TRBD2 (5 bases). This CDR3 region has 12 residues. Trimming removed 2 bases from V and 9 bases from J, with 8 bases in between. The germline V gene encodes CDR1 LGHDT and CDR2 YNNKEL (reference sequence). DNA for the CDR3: TGTGCCAGCAGCCAACTAGCATCTGAGCAGTTCTTC. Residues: CASSQLASEQFF.

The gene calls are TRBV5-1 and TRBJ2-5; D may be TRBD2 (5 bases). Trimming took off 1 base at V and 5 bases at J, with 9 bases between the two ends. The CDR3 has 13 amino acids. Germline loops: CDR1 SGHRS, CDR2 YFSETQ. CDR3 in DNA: TGCGCCAGCAGCTTGCCGGGGTCCGAGACCCAGTACTTC. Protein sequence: CASSLPGSETQYF.

CDR3 DNA: TGTGCCAGCAGCTTGAGGACAGGGAATTTAGGGAACACTGAAGCTTTCTTT. The encoded protein is CASSLRTGNLGNTEAFF. This chain joins TRBV5-8 and TRBJ1-1; 8 bases align to TRBD1. The junction had 9 bases not matched to a gene; V was cut back by 1 base and J by 1 base. The germline V gene has CDR1 SGHTS and CDR2 YDEGEE. The length of the CDR3 is 17 residues.

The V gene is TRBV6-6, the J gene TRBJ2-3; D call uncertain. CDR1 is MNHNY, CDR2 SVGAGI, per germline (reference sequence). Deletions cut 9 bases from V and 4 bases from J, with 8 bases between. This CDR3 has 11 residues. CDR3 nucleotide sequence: TGTGCCAGTGGCGCGGCAGATACGCAGTATTTT. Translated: CASGAADTQYF.

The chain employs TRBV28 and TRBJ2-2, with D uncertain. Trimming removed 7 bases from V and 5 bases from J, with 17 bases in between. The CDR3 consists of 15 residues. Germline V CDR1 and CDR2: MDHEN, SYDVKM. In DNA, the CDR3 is TGTGCCAGCACTCTTGGGCGGTTAGGGACCGGGGAGCTGTTTTTT. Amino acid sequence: CASTLGRLGTGELFF.

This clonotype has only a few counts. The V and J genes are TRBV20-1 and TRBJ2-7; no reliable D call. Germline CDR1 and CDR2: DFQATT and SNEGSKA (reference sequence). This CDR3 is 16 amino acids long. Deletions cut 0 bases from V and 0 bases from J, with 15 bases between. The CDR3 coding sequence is TGCAGTGCTAGAGATGCCTCCCACACCCGCTCCTACGAGCAGTACTTC. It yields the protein CSARDASHTRSYEQYF.

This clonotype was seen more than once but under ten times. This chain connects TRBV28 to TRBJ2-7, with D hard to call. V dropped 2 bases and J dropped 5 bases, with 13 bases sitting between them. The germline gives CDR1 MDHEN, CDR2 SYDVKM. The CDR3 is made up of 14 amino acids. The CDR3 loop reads CASSLTSRLNEQYF. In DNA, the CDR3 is TGTGCCAGCAGTTTAACGTCGAGGCTGAACGAGCAGTACTTC.

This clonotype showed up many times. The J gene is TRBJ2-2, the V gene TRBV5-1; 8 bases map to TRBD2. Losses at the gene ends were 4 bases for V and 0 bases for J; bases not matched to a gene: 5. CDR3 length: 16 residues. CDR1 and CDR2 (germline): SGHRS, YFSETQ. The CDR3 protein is CASSPVSGANTGELFF. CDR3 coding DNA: TGCGCCAGCAGCCCGGTTAGCGGGGCGAACACCGGGGAGCTGTTTTTT.

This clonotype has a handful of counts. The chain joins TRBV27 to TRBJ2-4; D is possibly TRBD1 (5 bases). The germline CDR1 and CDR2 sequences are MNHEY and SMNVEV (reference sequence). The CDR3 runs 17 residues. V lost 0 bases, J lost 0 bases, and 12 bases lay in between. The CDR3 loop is CASSLSVGALAKNIQYF. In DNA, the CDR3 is TGTGCCAGCAGTTTATCGGTAGGGGCCCTAGCCAAAAACATTCAGTACTTC.

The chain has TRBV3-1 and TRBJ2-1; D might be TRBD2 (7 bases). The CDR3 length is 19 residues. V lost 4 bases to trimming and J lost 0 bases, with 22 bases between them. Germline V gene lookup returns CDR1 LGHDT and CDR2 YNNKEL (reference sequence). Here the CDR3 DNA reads TGTGCCAGCAGCCGAACGGCGGGGGCCCCCTTTAGCTCCTACAATGAGCAGTTCTTC. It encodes CASSRTAGAPFSSYNEQFF.

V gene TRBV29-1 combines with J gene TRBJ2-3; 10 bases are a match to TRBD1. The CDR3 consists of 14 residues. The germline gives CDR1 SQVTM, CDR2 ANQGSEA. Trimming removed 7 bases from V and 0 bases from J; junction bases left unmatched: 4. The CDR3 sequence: CSADRGQSTDTQYF. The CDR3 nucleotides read TGCAGCGCTGACAGGGGGCAAAGCACAGATACGCAGTATTTT.

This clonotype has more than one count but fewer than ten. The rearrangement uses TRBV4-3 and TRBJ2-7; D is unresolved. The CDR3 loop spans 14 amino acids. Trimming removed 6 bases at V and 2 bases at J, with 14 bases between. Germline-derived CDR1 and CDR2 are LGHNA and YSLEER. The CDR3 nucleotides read TGCGCCAGCAGTCGGGCTGCCCTAACCTACGAGCAGTACTTC. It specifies CASSRAALTYEQYF.

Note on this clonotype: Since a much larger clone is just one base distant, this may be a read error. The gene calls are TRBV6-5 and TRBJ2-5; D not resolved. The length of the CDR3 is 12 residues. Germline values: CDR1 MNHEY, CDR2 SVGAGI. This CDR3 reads CTSSYSLETQYF. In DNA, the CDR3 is TGTACCAGCAGTTACTCACTAGAGACCCAGTACTTC.

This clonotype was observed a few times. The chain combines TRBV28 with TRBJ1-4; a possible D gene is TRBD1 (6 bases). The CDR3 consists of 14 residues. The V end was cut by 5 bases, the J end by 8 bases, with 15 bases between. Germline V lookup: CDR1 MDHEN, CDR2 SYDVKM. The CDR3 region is CASSPPGAGEKLFF. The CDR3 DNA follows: TGTGCCAGCAGTCCCCCAGGGGCTGGGGAAAAACTGTTTTTT.

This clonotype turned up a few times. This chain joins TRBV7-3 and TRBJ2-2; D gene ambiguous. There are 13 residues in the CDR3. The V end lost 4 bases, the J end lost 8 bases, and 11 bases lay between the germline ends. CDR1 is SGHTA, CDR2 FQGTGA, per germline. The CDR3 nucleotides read TGTGCCAGCAGCTCTACCCCCGAGGGGGAGCTGTTTTTT. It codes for CASSSTPEGELFF.

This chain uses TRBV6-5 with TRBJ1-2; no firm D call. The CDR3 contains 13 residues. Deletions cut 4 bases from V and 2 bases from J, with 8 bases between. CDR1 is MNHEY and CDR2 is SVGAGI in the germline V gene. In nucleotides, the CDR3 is TGTGCCAGCAGTTCACCGATGAACTATGGCTACACCTTC. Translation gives CASSSPMNYGYTF.

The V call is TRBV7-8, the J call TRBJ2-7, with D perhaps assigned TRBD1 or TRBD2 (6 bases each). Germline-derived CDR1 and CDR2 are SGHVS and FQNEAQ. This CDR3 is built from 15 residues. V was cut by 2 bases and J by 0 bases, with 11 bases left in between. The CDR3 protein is CASSLRGLGSYEQYF. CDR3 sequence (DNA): TGTGCCAGCAGCTTACGGGGGCTCGGCTCCTACGAGCAGTACTTC.

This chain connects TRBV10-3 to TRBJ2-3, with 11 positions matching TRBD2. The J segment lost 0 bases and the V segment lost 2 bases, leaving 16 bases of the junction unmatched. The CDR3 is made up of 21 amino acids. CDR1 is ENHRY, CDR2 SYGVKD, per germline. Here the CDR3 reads CAISEVSHGLAGQYSTDTQYF. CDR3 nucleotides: TGTGCCATCAGTGAGGTTTCCCACGGACTAGCGGGCCAATATAGCACAGATACGCAGTATTTT.

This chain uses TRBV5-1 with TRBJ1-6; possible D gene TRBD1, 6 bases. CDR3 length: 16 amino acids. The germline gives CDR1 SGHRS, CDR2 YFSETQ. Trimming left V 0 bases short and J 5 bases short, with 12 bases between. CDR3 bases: TGCGCCAGCAGCTTGGAACAACAGGGTGATAATTCACCCCTCCACTTT. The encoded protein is CASSLEQQGDNSPLHF.

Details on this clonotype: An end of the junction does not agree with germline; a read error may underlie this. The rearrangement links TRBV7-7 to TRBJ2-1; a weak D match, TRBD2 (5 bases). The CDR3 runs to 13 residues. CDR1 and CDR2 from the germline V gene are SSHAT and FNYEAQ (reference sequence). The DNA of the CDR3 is TGTGCTAGCAGCTTAGCGATTAGAAACGAGCAGTTCTTC. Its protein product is CASSLAIRNEQFF.

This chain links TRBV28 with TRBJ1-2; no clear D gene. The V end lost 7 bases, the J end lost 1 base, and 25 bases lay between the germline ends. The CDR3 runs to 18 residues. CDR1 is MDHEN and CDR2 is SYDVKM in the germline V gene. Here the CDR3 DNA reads TGTGCCAGCACCACTACCGCCCCGGATGTCCGAAGTAACTATGGCTACACCTTC. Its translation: CASTTTAPDVRSNYGYTF.

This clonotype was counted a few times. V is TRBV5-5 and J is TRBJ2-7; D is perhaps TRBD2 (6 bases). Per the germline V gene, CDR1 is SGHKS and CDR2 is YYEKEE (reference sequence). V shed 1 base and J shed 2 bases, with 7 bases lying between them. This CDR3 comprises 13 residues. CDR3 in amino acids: CASSLREAYEQYF. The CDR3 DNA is TGTGCCAGCAGCTTGAGGGAGGCCTACGAGCAGTACTTC. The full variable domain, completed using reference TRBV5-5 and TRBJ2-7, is DAGVTQSPTHLIKTRGQQVTLRCSPISGHKSVSWYQQVLGQGPQFIFQYYEKEERGRGNFPDRFSARQFPNYSSELNVNALLLGDSALYLCASSLREAYEQYFGPGTRLTVT.

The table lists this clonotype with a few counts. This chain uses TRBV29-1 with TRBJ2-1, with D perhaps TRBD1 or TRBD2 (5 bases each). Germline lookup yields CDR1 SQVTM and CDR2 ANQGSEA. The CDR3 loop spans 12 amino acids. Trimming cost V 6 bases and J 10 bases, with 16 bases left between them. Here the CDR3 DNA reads TGCAGCGTGGGGGAACTCGACTTGGAGCAGTTCTTC. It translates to CSVGELDLEQFF.

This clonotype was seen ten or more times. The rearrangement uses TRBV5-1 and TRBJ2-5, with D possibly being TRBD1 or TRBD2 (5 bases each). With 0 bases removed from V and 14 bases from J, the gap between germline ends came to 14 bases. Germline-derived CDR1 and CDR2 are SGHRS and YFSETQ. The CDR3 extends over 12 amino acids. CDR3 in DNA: TGCGCCAGCAGCTTGGCCGGGGAGACAGTTTACTTC. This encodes CASSLAGETVYF.

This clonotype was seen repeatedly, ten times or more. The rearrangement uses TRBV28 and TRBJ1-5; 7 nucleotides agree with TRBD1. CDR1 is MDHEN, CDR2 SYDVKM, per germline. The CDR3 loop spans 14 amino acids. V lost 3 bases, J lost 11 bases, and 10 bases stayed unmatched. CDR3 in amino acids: CASSFPGTVLSQHF. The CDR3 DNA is TGTGCCAGCAGTTTCCCCGGGACAGTGTTGTCCCAGCATTTT.

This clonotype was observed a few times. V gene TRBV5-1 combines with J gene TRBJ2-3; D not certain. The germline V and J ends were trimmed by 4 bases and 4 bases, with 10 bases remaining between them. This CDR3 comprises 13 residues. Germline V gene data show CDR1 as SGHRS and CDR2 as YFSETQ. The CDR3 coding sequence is TGCGCCAGCAGCGCCCTCCTAGCAGATACGCAGTATTTT. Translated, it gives CASSALLADTQYF.

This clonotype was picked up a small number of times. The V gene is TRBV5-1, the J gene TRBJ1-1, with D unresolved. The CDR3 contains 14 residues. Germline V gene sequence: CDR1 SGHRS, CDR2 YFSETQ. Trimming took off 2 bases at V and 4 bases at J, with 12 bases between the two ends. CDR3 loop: CASSFRGVGTEAFF. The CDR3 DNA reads TGCGCCAGCAGCTTTCGGGGAGTGGGCACTGAAGCTTTCTTT.

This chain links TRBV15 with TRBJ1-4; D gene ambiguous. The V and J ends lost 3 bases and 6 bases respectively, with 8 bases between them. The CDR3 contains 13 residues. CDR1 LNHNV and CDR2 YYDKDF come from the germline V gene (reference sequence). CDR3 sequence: CATSRGMDEKLFF. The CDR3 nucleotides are TGTGCCACCAGCAGGGGTATGGATGAAAAACTGTTTTTT.